The present T cell receptor beta chain was sequenced within a study of T cell responses to AZD1222 COVID-19 vaccine. General study results and limits: Most donors were white British, females outnumbered males, and clonal diversity was possibly underestimated. Targeting of unmutated variant regions was reportedly seen in nearly half of spike-specific TCRs.

This clone was seen a single time. As yet, its antigen is unknown. Profiling relied on immunoSEQ multiplex PCR, and the TCRdb table lists in-frame clones only, not all of them. This sample has some 280,000 clones, with around 93% found just once. In germline, CDR1 is ENHRY, CDR2 SYGVKD. Trimming removed 2 bases from V and 5 bases from J, with 13 bases in between. The CDR3 loop spans 14 amino acids. The sample was peripheral blood, taken 28 days after the second AZD1222 dose. This chain links TRBV10-3 with TRBJ2-7, with a tentative D call TRBD2 (6 bases). This receptor was obtained from an adult who received the AZD1222 COVID-19 vaccine. CDR3 DNA sequence: TGTGCCATCAGTGAGGCCCAGGGAGGCCACGAGCAGTACTTC. Its protein product is CAISEAQGGHEQYF.